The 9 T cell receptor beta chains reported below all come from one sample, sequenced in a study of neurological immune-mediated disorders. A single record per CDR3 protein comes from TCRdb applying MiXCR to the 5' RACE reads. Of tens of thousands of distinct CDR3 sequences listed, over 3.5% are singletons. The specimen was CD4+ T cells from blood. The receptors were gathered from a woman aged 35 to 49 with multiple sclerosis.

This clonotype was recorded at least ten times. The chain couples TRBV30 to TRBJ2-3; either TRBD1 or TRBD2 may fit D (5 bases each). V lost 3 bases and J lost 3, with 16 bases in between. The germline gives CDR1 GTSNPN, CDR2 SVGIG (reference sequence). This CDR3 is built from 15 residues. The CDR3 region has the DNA TGTGCCTGGAGCGCCGGGGACCGAGATACAGATACGCAGTATTTT. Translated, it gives CAWSAGDRDTDTQYF.

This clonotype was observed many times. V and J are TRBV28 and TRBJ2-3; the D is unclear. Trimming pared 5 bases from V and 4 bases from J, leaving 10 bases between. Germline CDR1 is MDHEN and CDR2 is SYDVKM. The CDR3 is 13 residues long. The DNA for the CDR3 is TGTGCCAGCAGTGTTCCCCCCCCAGATACGCAGTATTTT. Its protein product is CASSVPPPDTQYF.

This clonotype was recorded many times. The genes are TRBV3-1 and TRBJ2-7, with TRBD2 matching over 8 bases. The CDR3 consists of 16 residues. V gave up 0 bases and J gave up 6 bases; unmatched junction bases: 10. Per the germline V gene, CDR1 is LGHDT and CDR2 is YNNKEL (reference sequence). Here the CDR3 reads CASSQDAQLAVGEQYF. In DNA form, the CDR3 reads TGTGCCAGCAGCCAAGATGCCCAACTAGCGGTCGGCGAGCAGTACTTC.

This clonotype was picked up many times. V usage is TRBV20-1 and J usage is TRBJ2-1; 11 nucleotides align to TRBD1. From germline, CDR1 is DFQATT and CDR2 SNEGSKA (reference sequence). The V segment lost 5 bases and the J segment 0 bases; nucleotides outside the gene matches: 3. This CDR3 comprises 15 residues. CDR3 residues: CSAGTGGFSYNEQFF. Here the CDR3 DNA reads TGCAGTGCTGGGACAGGGGGTTTCTCCTACAATGAGCAGTTCTTC.

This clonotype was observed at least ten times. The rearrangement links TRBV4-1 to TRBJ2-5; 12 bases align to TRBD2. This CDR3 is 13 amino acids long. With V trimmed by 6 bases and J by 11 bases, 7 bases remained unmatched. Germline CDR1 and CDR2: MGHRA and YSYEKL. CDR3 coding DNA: TGCGCCAGCAGTTACGGGACTAGCGGGCCACAGTACTTC. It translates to CASSYGTSGPQYF.

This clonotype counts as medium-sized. The CDR3 DNA is TGTGCCAGCAGTGTATCGAGGGGAAATGAAAAACTGTTTTTT. Its protein is CASSVSRGNEKLFF. The chain is built from TRBV2 and TRBJ1-4, with D maybe TRBD1 (5 bases). Trimming left V 4 bases short and J 5 bases short, with 11 bases between. There are 14 residues in the CDR3. The germline gives CDR1 SNHLY, CDR2 FYNNEI.

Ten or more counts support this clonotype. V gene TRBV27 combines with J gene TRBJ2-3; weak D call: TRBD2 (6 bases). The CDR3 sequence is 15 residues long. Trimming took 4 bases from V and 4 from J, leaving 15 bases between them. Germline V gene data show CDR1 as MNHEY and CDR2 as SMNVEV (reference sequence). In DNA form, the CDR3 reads TGTGCCAGCAGTTCCTCGGGGACTTATCCAGATACGCAGTATTTT. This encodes CASSSSGTYPDTQYF.

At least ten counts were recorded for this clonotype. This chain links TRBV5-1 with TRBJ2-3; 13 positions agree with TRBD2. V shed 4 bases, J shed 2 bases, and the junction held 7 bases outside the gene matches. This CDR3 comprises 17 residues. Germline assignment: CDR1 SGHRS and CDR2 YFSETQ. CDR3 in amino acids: CASSPGLAGVYTDTQYF. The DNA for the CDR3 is TGCGCCAGCAGCCCAGGACTAGCGGGGGTCTACACAGATACGCAGTATTTT.

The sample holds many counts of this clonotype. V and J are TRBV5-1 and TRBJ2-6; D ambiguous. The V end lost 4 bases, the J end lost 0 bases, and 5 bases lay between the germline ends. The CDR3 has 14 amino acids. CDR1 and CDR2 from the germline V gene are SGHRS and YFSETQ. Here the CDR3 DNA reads TGCGCCAGCAGCCCGATCTCTGGGGCCAACGTCCTGACTTTC. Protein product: CASSPISGANVLTF.